The T cell receptor beta chain described here comes from a study of OX40 agonist ivuxolimab in advanced cancers. Profiling relied on immunoSEQ multiplex PCR, and the TCRdb table lists in-frame clones only, not all of them. The table includes about 73,000 clones, about nine tenths detected once. Germline CDR1 SNHLY, CDR2 FYNNEI. The CDR3 has 14 amino acids. The V end was cut by 6 bases, the J end by 3 bases, with 12 bases between. Sample: CD4+ or CD8+ T cells sorted from blood, taken in a trial of the OX40 agonist ivuxolimab. The sequence came from an adult with an advanced solid tumor such as melanoma, head and neck, liver or kidney cancer. This chain uses TRBV2 with TRBJ2-1; D may be TRBD2 (6 bases). The CDR3 DNA follows: TGTGCCAGCAGGAGGACTATAGACTACAATGAGCAGTTCTTC. As protein: CASRRTIDYNEQFF.